What follows is one T cell receptor beta chain and its context. This sample was included in a study of cytomegalovirus exposure and HLA in healthy donors. CDR3 size: 18 residues. CDR1 SGHDT and CDR2 YYEEEE come from the germline V gene. The PCR ran on 60 Vbeta and 13 Jbeta primers. This table comes from immunoSEQ multiplex PCR, and its TCRdb copy is limited to in-frame clones, with some not included. The sample yields 90,000 to 140,000 clones, 70% to 75% seen once. The sequence was obtained from a man aged 40-49 years in good health and CMV-seronegative. J is TRBJ2-5 and V is TRBV5-6, with TRBD1 matching 10 bases. TRBJ2-7 matches the DNA end more closely, so the J call is doubtful. Sequencing was carried out using PBMCs. The CDR3, as DNA: TGTGCCAGCAGCTTGGAGGTGGGACAGGGGACAGCCCCCTACGAGCAGTACTTC. This codes for CASSLEVGQGTAPYEQYF.